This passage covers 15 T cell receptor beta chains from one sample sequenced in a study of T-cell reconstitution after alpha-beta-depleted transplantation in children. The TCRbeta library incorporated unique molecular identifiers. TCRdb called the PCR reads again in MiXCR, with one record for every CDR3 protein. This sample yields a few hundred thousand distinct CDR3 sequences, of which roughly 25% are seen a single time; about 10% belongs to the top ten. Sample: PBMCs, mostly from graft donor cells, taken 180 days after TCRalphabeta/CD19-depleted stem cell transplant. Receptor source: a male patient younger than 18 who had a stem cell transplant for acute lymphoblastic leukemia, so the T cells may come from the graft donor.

The CDR3, as DNA: TGCGCCAGCAGCTTGGATAGCCCTCCAGGGAACGAGCAGTACTTC. Translating gives CASSLDSPPGNEQYF. The rearrangement links TRBV5-1 to TRBJ2-7, with a weak D call TRBD1 (5 bases). The CDR3 covers 15 residues. Germline loops: CDR1 SGHRS, CDR2 YFSETQ. Between the trimmed V and J ends, which lost 0 bases and 5 bases, there was a span of 15 bases.

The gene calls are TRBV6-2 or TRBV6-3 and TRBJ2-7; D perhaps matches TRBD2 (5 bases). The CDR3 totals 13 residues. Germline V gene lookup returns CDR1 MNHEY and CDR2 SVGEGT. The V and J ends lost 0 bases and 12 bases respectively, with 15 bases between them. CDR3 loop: CASSYSRTPKGYF. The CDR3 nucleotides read TGTGCCAGCAGTTACTCCCGGACTCCCAAAGGGTACTTC.

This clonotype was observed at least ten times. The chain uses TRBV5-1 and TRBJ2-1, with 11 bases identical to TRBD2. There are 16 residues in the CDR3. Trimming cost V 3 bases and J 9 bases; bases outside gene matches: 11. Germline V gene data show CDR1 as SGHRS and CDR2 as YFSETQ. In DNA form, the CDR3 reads TGCGCCAGCAGCTCCCGACTAGCGGGATCCCGGGGTGAGCAGTTCTTC. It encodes CASSSRLAGSRGEQFF. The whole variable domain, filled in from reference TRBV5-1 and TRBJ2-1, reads KAGVTQTPRYLIKTRGQQVTLSCSPISGHRSVSWYQQTPGQGLQFLFEYFSETQRNKGNFPGRFSGRQFSNSRSEMNVSTLELGDSALYLCASSSRLAGSRGEQFFGPGTRLTVL.

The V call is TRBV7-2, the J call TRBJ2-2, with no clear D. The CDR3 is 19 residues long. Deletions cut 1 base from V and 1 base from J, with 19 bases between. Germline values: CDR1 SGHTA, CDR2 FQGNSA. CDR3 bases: TGTGCCAGCAGCTTAGGCAGGCTGTTGTCTAGTGAGAACACCGGGGAGCTGTTTTTT. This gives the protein CASSLGRLLSSENTGELFF.

CDR3 sequence reads: CASSLEVVTYNEQFF. CDR3 sequence (DNA): TGCGCCAGCAGCTTGGAGGTAGTGACCTACAATGAGCAGTTCTTC. The V and J genes are TRBV5-1 and TRBJ2-1; D unclear. V was shortened by 0 bases and J by 2 bases, with 9 bases between the two germline ends. The CDR3 is 15 residues long. CDR1 is SGHRS and CDR2 is YFSETQ in the germline V gene.

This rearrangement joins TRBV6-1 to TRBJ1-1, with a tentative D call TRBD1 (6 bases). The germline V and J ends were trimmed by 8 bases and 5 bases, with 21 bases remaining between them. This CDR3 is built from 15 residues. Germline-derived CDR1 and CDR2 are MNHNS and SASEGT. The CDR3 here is CASGSLQGRGTEAFF. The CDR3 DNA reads TGTGCCAGCGGATCATTACAGGGAAGAGGGACTGAAGCTTTCTTT.

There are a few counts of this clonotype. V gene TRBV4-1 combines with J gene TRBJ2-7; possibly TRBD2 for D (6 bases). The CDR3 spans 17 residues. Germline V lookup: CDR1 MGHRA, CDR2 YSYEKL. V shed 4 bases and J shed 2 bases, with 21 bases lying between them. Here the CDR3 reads CASSRIGIAEPPYEQYF. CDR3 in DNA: TGCGCCAGCAGCCGAATTGGGATAGCGGAGCCACCCTACGAGCAGTACTTC.

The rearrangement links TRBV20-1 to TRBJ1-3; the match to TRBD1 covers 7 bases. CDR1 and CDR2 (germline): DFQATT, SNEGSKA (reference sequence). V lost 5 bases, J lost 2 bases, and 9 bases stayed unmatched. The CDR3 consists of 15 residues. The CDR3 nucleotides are TGCAGTGCTGACAGGGAACCTCTAGCTGGAAACACCATATATTTT. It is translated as CSADREPLAGNTIYF.

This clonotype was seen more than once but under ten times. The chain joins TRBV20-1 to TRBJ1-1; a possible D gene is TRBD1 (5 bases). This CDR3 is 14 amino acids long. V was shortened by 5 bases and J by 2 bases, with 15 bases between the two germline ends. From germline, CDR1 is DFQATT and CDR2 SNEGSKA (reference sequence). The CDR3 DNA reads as TGCAGTGCTGGGCTCCGGGGCCTAAACACTGAAGCTTTCTTT. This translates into CSAGLRGLNTEAFF.

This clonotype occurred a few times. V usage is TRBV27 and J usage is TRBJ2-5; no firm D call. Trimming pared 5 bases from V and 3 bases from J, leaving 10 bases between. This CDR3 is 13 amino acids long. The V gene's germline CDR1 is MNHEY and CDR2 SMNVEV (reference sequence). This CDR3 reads CASSLLSKETQYF. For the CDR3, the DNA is TGTGCCAGCAGTCTCCTATCAAAAGAGACCCAGTACTTC.

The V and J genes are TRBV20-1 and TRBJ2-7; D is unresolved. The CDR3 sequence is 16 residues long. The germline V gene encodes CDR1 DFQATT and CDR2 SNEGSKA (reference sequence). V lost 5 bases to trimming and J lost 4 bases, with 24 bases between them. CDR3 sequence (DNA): TGCAGTGCTCCAGCGTTAAGTAGTATCGGCCTATACGAGCAGTACTTC. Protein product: CSAPALSSIGLYEQYF.

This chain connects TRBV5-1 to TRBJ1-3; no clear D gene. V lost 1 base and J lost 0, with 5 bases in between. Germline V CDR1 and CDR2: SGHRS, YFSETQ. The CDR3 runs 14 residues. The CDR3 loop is CASSLMGSGNTIYF. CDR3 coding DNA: TGCGCCAGCAGCTTGATGGGCTCTGGAAACACCATATATTTT.

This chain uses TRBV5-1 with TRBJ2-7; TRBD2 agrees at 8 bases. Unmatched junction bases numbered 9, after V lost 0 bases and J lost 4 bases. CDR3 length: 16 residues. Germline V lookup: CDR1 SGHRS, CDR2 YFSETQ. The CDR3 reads CASSLDRGGRRYEQYF. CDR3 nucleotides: TGCGCCAGCAGCTTGGACCGGGGGGGCCGCCGGTACGAGCAGTACTTC.

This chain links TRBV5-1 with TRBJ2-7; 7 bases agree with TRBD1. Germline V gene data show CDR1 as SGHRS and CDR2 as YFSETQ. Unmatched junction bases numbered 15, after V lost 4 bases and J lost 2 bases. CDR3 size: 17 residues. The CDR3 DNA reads TGCGCCAGCAGCATCGAACTACAGGGGCCCTTCGCCTACGAGCAGTACTTC. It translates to CASSIELQGPFAYEQYF.

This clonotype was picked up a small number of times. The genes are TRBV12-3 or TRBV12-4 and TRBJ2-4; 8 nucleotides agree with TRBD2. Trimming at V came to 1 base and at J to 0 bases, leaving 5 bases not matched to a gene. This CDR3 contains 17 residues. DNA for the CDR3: TGTGCCAGCAGTTTAGGAGTACTAGCGGAAGCCAAAAACATTCAGTACTTC. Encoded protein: CASSLGVLAEAKNIQYF.